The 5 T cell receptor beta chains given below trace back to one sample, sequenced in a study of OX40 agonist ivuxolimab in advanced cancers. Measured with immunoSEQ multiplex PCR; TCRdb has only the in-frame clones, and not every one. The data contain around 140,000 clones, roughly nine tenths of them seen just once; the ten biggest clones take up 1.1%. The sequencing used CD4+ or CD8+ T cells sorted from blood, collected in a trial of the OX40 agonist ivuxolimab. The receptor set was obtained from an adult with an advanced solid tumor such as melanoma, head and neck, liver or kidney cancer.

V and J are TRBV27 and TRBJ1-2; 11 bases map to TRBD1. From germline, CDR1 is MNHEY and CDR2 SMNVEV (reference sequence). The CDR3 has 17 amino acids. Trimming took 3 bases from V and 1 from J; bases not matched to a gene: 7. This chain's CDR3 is CASSLARTGGSNYGYTF. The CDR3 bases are TGTGCCAGCAGTTTGGCCCGGACAGGGGGCAGTAACTATGGCTACACCTTC.

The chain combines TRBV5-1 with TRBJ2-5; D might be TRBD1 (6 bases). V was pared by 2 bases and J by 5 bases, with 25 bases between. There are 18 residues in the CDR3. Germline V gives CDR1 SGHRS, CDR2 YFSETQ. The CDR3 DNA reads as TGCGCCAGCAGCTTTTCGAGTATGTCCAGGGGCATCCGGGAGACCCAGTACTTC. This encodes CASSFSSMSRGIRETQYF. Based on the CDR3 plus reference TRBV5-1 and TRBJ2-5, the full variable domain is KAGVTQTPRYLIKTRGQQVTLSCSPISGHRSVSWYQQTPGQGLQFLFEYFSETQRNKGNFPGRFSGRQFSNSRSEMNVSTLELGDSALYLCASSFSSMSRGIRETQYFGPGTRLLVL.

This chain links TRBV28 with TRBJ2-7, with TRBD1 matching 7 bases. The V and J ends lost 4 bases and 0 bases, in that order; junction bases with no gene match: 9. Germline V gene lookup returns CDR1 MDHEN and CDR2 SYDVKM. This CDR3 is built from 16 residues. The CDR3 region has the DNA TGTGCCAGCAGTTCCTACGACAGGGCTAGCTCCTACGAGCAGTACTTC. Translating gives CASSSYDRASSYEQYF.

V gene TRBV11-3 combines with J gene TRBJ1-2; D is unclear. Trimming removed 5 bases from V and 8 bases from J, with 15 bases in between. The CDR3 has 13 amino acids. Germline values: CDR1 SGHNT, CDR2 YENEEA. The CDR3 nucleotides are TGTGCCAGCAGCCCGGACTCAAAAGGAGGCTACACCTTC. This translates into CASSPDSKGGYTF.

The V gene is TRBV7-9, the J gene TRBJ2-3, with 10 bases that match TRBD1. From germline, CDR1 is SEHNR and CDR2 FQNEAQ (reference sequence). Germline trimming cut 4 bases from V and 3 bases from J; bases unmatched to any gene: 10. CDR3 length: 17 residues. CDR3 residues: CASSSGSGTGATDTQYF. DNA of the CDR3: TGTGCCAGCAGCTCAGGGTCCGGGACAGGGGCAACAGATACGCAGTATTTT.